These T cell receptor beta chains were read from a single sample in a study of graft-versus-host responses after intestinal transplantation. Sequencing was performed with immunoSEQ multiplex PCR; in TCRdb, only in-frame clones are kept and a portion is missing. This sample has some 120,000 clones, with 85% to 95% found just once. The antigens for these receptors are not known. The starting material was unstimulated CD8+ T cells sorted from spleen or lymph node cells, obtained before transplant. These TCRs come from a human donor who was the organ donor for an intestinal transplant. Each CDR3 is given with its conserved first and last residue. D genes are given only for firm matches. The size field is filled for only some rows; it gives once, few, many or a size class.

cdr3_aa: CASSTSGSSYNEQFF
cdr3_nt: TGTGCCAGCAGTACTAGCGGGAGCTCCTACAATGAGCAGTTCTTC
d_call: TRBD2
j_call: TRBJ2-1
v_call: TRBV6-5
clone_size: NA

cdr3_aa: CAISAGTGLNYGYTF
cdr3_nt: TGTGCCATCAGCGCCGGGACAGGTCTTAACTATGGCTACACCTTC
d_call: TRBD1
j_call: TRBJ1-2
v_call: TRBV10-3
clone_size: NA

cdr3_aa: CASSWGQGADTQYF
cdr3_nt: TGTGCCAGCAGTTGGGGACAGGGCGCCGATACGCAGTATTTT
d_call: TRBD1
j_call: TRBJ2-3
v_call: TRBV6-5
clone_size: NA

cdr3_aa: CASSNHGGEQYF
cdr3_nt: TGTGCCAGCAGCAACCACGGGGGCGAGCAGTACTTC
d_call: NA
j_call: TRBJ2-7
v_call: TRBV27
clone_size: NA

cdr3_aa: CASSIGTGYGYTF
cdr3_nt: TGTGCCAGTAGTATCGGGACAGGCTATGGCTACACCTTC
d_call: TRBD1
j_call: TRBJ1-2
v_call: TRBV19
clone_size: NA

cdr3_aa: CATRDRGSGELFF
cdr3_nt: TGTGCCACAAGGGACAGGGGCAGCGGGGAGCTGTTTTTT
d_call: TRBD1
j_call: TRBJ2-2
v_call: TRBV15
clone_size: NA

cdr3_aa: CASSQGLYRNQPQHF
cdr3_nt: TGCGCCAGCAGCCAAGGTTTGTACAGGAATCAGCCCCAGCATTTT
d_call: NA
j_call: TRBJ1-5
v_call: TRBV4-1
clone_size: NA

cdr3_aa: CASSQAPGLASREQYF
cdr3_nt: TGTGCCAGCAGCCAAGCCCCGGGACTAGCTAGTCGGGAGCAGTACTTC
d_call: TRBD2
j_call: TRBJ2-7
v_call: TRBV4-2
clone_size: NA

cdr3_aa: CASSLGSVNYGYTF
cdr3_nt: TGTGCCAGCAGCTTAGGGAGCGTTAACTATGGCTACACCTTC
d_call: NA
j_call: TRBJ1-2
v_call: TRBV7-9
clone_size: NA

cdr3_aa: CASSYGGGLEQYF
cdr3_nt: TGTGCCAGCAGTTACGGTGGAGGGCTCGAGCAGTACTTC
d_call: NA
j_call: TRBJ2-7
v_call: TRBV6-5
clone_size: NA

cdr3_aa: CASSIGGRGLGDTQYF
cdr3_nt: TGTGCCAGTAGTATCGGCGGCAGGGGGCTTGGAGATACGCAGTATTTT
d_call: TRBD1
j_call: TRBJ2-3
v_call: TRBV19
clone_size: once

cdr3_aa: CASIPGDIPMNTEAFF
cdr3_nt: TGTGCCAGCATACCCGGGGACATTCCAATGAACACTGAAGCTTTCTTT
d_call: NA
j_call: TRBJ1-1
v_call: TRBV28
clone_size: NA

cdr3_aa: CASSTPGQADTEAFF
cdr3_nt: TGTGCCAGCAGTACCCCGGGACAGGCAGACACTGAAGCTTTCTTT
d_call: TRBD1
j_call: TRBJ1-1
v_call: TRBV6-1
clone_size: NA

cdr3_aa: CSVVTRPQSIGLSNTGELFF
cdr3_nt: TGCAGCGTTGTGACTAGACCCCAATCAATAGGGTTGTCGAACACCGGGGAGCTGTTTTTT
d_call: NA
j_call: TRBJ2-2
v_call: TRBV29-1
clone_size: NA

cdr3_aa: CASSLTGGWVGYTF
cdr3_nt: TGCGCCAGCAGCCTTACAGGGGGATGGGTCGGCTACACCTTC
d_call: TRBD1
j_call: TRBJ1-2
v_call: TRBV4-1
clone_size: NA

cdr3_aa: CASSIEAGEQYF
cdr3_nt: TGTGCCAGTAGTATAGAGGCGGGGGAGCAGTACTTC
d_call: NA
j_call: TRBJ2-7
v_call: TRBV19
clone_size: NA

cdr3_aa: CAISETSAVGEQYF
cdr3_nt: TGTGCCATCAGTGAGACTAGCGCGGTCGGCGAGCAGTACTTC
d_call: TRBD2
j_call: TRBJ2-7
v_call: TRBV10-3
clone_size: NA

cdr3_aa: CASSPGLAFSYEQYF
cdr3_nt: TGTGCCAGCAGCCCGGGACTAGCGTTCTCCTACGAGCAGTACTTC
d_call: TRBD2
j_call: TRBJ2-7
v_call: TRBV7-2
clone_size: NA

cdr3_aa: CASSYSRSRAEAFF
cdr3_nt: TGTGCCAGCAGTTACTCTCGGTCGCGGGCGGAAGCTTTCTTT
d_call: NA
j_call: TRBJ1-1
v_call: TRBV6-5
clone_size: NA

cdr3_aa: CATLDSNTGELFF
cdr3_nt: TGTGCCACCTTGGACAGTAACACCGGGGAGCTGTTTTTT
d_call: NA
j_call: TRBJ2-2
v_call: TRBV19
clone_size: NA

cdr3_aa: CASSEPGQETQYF
cdr3_nt: TGTGCCAGCAGTGAACCCGGCCAAGAGACCCAGTACTTC
d_call: NA
j_call: TRBJ2-5
v_call: TRBV6-5
clone_size: once

cdr3_aa: CASSGVPGGDETQYF
cdr3_nt: TGCGCCAGCAGCGGAGTCCCAGGGGGCGACGAGACCCAGTACTTC
d_call: TRBD1
j_call: TRBJ2-5
v_call: TRBV4-1
clone_size: few

cdr3_aa: CASSIIPGSYEQYF
cdr3_nt: TGTGCCAGTAGTATCATCCCAGGGTCCTACGAGCAGTACTTC
d_call: NA
j_call: TRBJ2-7
v_call: TRBV19
clone_size: NA

cdr3_aa: CASSFGREGDEQFF
cdr3_nt: TGTGCCAGCAGCTTTGGGCGGGAGGGAGATGAGCAGTTCTTC
d_call: TRBD2
j_call: TRBJ2-1
v_call: TRBV7-9
clone_size: NA

cdr3_aa: CASSPSGPGADTQYF
cdr3_nt: TGTGCCAGCAGCCCTAGCGGGCCTGGGGCAGATACGCAGTATTTT
d_call: TRBD2
j_call: TRBJ2-3
v_call: TRBV7-6
clone_size: once

cdr3_aa: CSVGAGANYGYTF
cdr3_nt: TGCAGCGTTGGGGCAGGAGCTAACTATGGCTACACCTTC
d_call: NA
j_call: TRBJ1-2
v_call: TRBV29-1
clone_size: NA

cdr3_aa: CASGGATEAFF
cdr3_nt: TGTGCCAGTGGAGGGGCCACTGAAGCTTTCTTT
d_call: NA
j_call: TRBJ1-1
v_call: TRBV2
clone_size: once

cdr3_aa: CASSELAGGRYEQYF
cdr3_nt: TGTGCCAGCAGCGAACTAGCGGGAGGACGCTACGAGCAGTACTTC
d_call: TRBD2
j_call: TRBJ2-7
v_call: TRBV6-5
clone_size: once

cdr3_aa: CASSLGGTANEKLFF
cdr3_nt: TGTGCCAGCAGCTTAGGAGGGACAGCAAATGAAAAACTGTTTTTT
d_call: TRBD1
j_call: TRBJ1-4
v_call: TRBV7-9
clone_size: NA

cdr3_aa: CASSYSGAKNIQYF
cdr3_nt: TGTGCCAGCAGTTACTCGGGGGCCAAAAACATTCAGTACTTC
d_call: NA
j_call: TRBJ2-4
v_call: TRBV6-5
clone_size: NA

cdr3_aa: CARTSGYNEQFF
cdr3_nt: TGTGCCAGAACTAGCGGGTACAATGAGCAGTTCTTC
d_call: TRBD2
j_call: TRBJ2-1
v_call: TRBV2
clone_size: NA

cdr3_aa: CASSLTGGNEQFF
cdr3_nt: TGTGCCAGCAGCTTAACGGGAGGCAATGAGCAGTTCTTC
d_call: TRBD2
j_call: TRBJ2-1
v_call: TRBV11-3
clone_size: NA

cdr3_aa: CASSERAAYEQYF
cdr3_nt: TGTGCCAGCAGTGAAAGGGCAGCCTACGAGCAGTACTTC
d_call: NA
j_call: TRBJ2-7
v_call: TRBV6-1
clone_size: NA